This TCR beta chain was found in a study of shared clonotypes between healthy human individuals. Assay used: immunoSEQ multiplex PCR; TCRdb lists only in-frame clones, some missing. The sample consists of some 510,000 clones, approximately 85% of them appearing once. All participating donors were Caucasian adults from Nashville, Tennessee. The CDR3 sequence is 15 residues long. The germline V gene has CDR1 SEHNR and CDR2 FQNEAQ (reference sequence). V dropped 11 bases and J dropped 0 bases, with 19 bases sitting between them. The origin of this receptor is a woman aged 40-49 years in good health. Some clones in this sample may be carry-over from other donors' samples. The sequenced sample consisted of PBMCs. The rearrangement uses TRBV7-9 and TRBJ2-5; tentative D call: TRBD2 (6 bases). Written as DNA, the CDR3 is TGTGCCGGAGGGGACTTTGGGACTTACCAAGAGACCCAGTACTTC. It is translated as CAGGDFGTYQETQYF.